The 18 T cell receptor beta chains below come from one sample, sequenced in a study of cytomegalovirus exposure and HLA in healthy donors listed by TCRdb under 2017. Libraries were prepared through the immunoSEQ multiplex PCR assay. The multiplex PCR relied on a mix of 60 forward primers for TCR Vbeta segments and 13 reverse primers for TCR Jbeta segments. Held by TCRdb, this immuneACCESS table contains in-frame sequences only and omits some clones. Under half of the omission traces to an unresolved V gene where checked; the cause of the rest is unknown. This sample comprises roughly 150,000 clones, around 80% of them detected only once. Of the sample, 5.5% to 7.5% falls within the top ten clones. Material: PBMCs. The receptors stem from a woman in her thirties or forties in good health and CMV-seropositive.

V usage is TRBV9 and J usage is TRBJ1-6; TRBD1 agrees at 7 bases. Germline V gene lookup returns CDR1 SGDLS and CDR2 YYNGEE. V was clipped by 1 base and J by 6 bases; unmatched bases: 4. This CDR3 has 15 amino acids. CDR3 coding DNA: TGTGCCAGCAGCGTACGACAGGGCAGTAATTCACCCCTCCACTTT. It translates to CASSVRQGSNSPLHF.

The rearrangement links TRBV5-6 to TRBJ2-1, with TRBD2 matching over 8 bases. CDR1 and CDR2 (germline): SGHDT, YYEEEE. The V segment lost 1 base and the J segment 5 bases; nucleotides outside the gene matches: 5. The CDR3 extends over 15 amino acids. For the CDR3, the DNA is TGTGCCAGCAGCTTGTTCCAGCGGGGGAACAATGAGCAGTTCTTC. Its protein product is CASSLFQRGNNEQFF. Full variable domain (remainder filled in from reference TRBV5-6 and TRBJ2-1): DAGVTQSPTHLIKTRGQQVTLRCSPKSGHDTVSWYQQALGQGPQFIFQYYEEEERQRGNFPDRFSGHQFPNYSSELNVNALLLGDSALYLCASSLFQRGNNEQFFGPGTRLTVL.

This clone has more than one count but fewer than ten. The gene calls are TRBV29-1 and TRBJ1-2; D may be TRBD1 (5 bases). V shed 0 bases and J shed 5 bases, with 13 bases lying between them. CDR1 SQVTM and CDR2 ANQGSEA come from the germline V gene. This CDR3 region has 14 residues. The CDR3 DNA reads TGCAGCGTTGAAGAGCCGACAGACAGTTATGGCTACACCTTC. It codes for CSVEEPTDSYGYTF.

The chain links TRBV6-4 to TRBJ1-3; possibly TRBD1 for D (6 bases). The V end was cut by 2 bases, the J end by 2 bases, with 10 bases between. The length of the CDR3 is 15 residues. Germline CDR1 is MRHNA and CDR2 is SNTAGT. The CDR3 DNA sequence: TGTGCCAGCAGTGACGGGCAGGGGACTGGAAACACCATATATTTT. As protein: CASSDGQGTGNTIYF.

This clone has just a few counts. The chain uses TRBV5-5 and TRBJ2-7; 11 positions match TRBD2. The CDR3 covers 15 residues. Germline V gene data show CDR1 as SGHKS and CDR2 as YYEKEE (reference sequence). V trimming: 3 bases; J trimming: 2 bases; junction bases outside the gene matches: 4. CDR3 in amino acids: CASSWGTSGTYEQYF. CDR3 sequence (DNA): TGTGCCAGCAGCTGGGGGACTAGCGGCACCTACGAGCAGTACTTC.

The chain has TRBV7-9 and TRBJ1-4; possible D gene TRBD1, 5 bases. The V gene's germline CDR1 is SEHNR and CDR2 FQNEAQ (reference sequence). The CDR3 has 15 residues. Between the trimmed V and J ends, which lost 5 bases and 5 bases, there was a span of 15 bases. The CDR3 region is CASSPGGGENEKLFF. The CDR3, as DNA: TGTGCCAGCAGCCCCGGCGGGGGAGAAAATGAAAAACTGTTTTTT. The complete variable domain, with remaining parts taken from reference TRBV7-9 and TRBJ1-4, reads DTGVSQNPRHKITKRGQNVTFRCDPISEHNRLYWYRQTLGQGPEFLTYFQNEAQLEKSRLLSDRFSAERPKGSFSTLEIQRTEQGDSAMYLCASSPGGGENEKLFFGSGTQLSVL.

The rearrangement uses TRBV30 and TRBJ1-6; 7 bases agree with TRBD1. From germline, CDR1 is GTSNPN and CDR2 SVGIG (reference sequence). The CDR3 has 13 amino acids. The V segment lost 4 bases and the J segment 4 bases; nucleotides outside the gene matches: 1. For the CDR3, the DNA is TGTGCCTGGACGACAGGGTATAATTCACCCCTCCACTTT. Translation gives CAWTTGYNSPLHF. Complete variable domain (other parts from reference TRBV30 and TRBJ1-6): SQTIHQWPATLVQPVGSPLSLECTVEGTSNPNLYWYRQAAGRGLQLLFYSVGIGQISSEVPQNLSASRPQDRQFILSSKKLLLSDSGFYLCAWTTGYNSPLHFGNGTRLTVT.

This chain connects TRBV6-6 to TRBJ1-2, with no clear D. The CDR3 loop spans 12 amino acids. The V gene's germline CDR1 is MNHNY and CDR2 SVGAGI (reference sequence). V was clipped by 2 bases and J by 7 bases, with 8 bases between them. CDR3: CASSYPPSGYTF. CDR3 DNA sequence: TGTGCCAGCAGTTACCCTCCCTCTGGCTACACCTTC.

This chain links TRBV6-4 with TRBJ2-4, with TRBD2 identical over 9 bases. Germline V lookup: CDR1 MRHNA, CDR2 SNTAGT. J lost 10 bases, V lost 9 bases, and 7 bases had no gene match. This CDR3 comprises 12 residues. CDR3 amino acids: CARTSGAKIQYF. CDR3 in DNA: TGTGCCAGGACTAGCGGAGCCAAGATTCAGTACTTC.

This chain links TRBV4-1 with TRBJ2-3; tentatively, D is TRBD1 (6 bases). Germline CDR1 MGHRA, CDR2 YSYEKL. V was shortened by 0 bases and J by 7 bases, with 17 bases between the two germline ends. This CDR3 comprises 16 residues. The CDR3 spells CASSQDWGPEANTQYF. The CDR3 DNA reads as TGCGCCAGCAGCCAAGATTGGGGGCCTGAGGCAAATACGCAGTATTTT.

This chain links TRBV19 with TRBJ2-6; TRBD2 matches 13 bases. This CDR3 has 18 residues. Germline CDR1 is LNHDA and CDR2 is SQIVND (reference sequence). J was trimmed by 0 bases and V by 5 bases; bases with no gene match: 4. This CDR3 reads CASSPRTSGGSGANVLTF. The DNA of the CDR3 is TGTGCCAGTAGTCCCCGGACTAGCGGGGGCTCTGGGGCCAACGTCCTGACTTTC.

The rearrangement uses TRBV4-2 and TRBJ2-1; 8 positions match TRBD2. CDR1 and CDR2 from the germline V gene are LGHNA and YNFKEQ. The length of the CDR3 is 16 residues. J gave up 4 bases and V 0 bases, and 5 bases lay outside the gene matches. Written as DNA, the CDR3 is TGTGCCAGCAGCCAAGATAGCGGGACACGATACAATGAGCAGTTCTTC. Protein: CASSQDSGTRYNEQFF.

This clone has a single count. The J gene is TRBJ1-5, the V gene TRBV28; 9 bases map to TRBD1. CDR1 and CDR2 from the germline V gene are MDHEN and SYDVKM. The CDR3 loop spans 14 amino acids. Trimming at V came to 3 bases and at J to 7 bases, leaving 4 bases not matched to a gene. CDR3 sequence: CASSLGTGSQPQHF. CDR3 bases: TGTGCCAGCAGTTTGGGGACAGGGTCCCAGCCCCAGCATTTT.

This sequence joins TRBV18 and TRBJ2-3; no clear D. The CDR3 has 13 amino acids. CDR1 and CDR2 from the germline V gene are KGHSH and LQKENI. V was trimmed by 2 bases and J by 7 bases, leaving 10 bases between them. The CDR3 sequence: CASSPTLDNTQYF. DNA for the CDR3: TGTGCCAGCTCACCAACTTTAGATAATACGCAGTATTTT.

The V and J genes are TRBV19 and TRBJ1-1; D may be TRBD1 (5 bases). The CDR3 consists of 15 residues. Germline CDR1 is LNHDA and CDR2 is SQIVND (reference sequence). V dropped 5 bases and J dropped 2 bases, with 15 bases sitting between them. In DNA form, the CDR3 reads TGTGCCAGTAGTGGGGGGGGAGGGATCAACACTGAAGCTTTCTTT. Its translation is CASSGGGGINTEAFF.

This clone was recorded a few times. CDR3 sequence: CASSPAGLAGGTYNEQFF. DNA for the CDR3: TGTGCCAGCAGCCCCGCGGGACTAGCGGGGGGGACCTACAATGAGCAGTTCTTC. The chain carries TRBV11-3 and TRBJ2-1; 16 nucleotides agree with TRBD2. Germline loops: CDR1 SGHNT, CDR2 YENEEA. The ends lost 5 bases at V and 2 bases at J; junction bases unmatched: 6. The CDR3 is 18 residues long.

J is TRBJ1-1 and V is TRBV19, with D unresolved. V lost 4 bases, J lost 4 bases, and 10 bases lay in between. Germline CDR1 reads LNHDA; CDR2 reads SQIVND (reference sequence). The CDR3 length is 13 residues. CDR3 DNA: TGTGCCAGTAGTACTGTGTCCGGCACTGAAGCTTTCTTT. It yields the protein CASSTVSGTEAFF.

Here the CDR3 DNA reads TGCGCCAGCAGCTTGGATAGAGGGCCAGATACGCAGTATTTT. As protein: CASSLDRGPDTQYF. The chain has TRBV5-1 and TRBJ2-3; D possibly corresponds to TRBD2 (5 bases). Trimming stripped 0 bases from V and 4 bases from J, with 9 bases between. Looked up from germline, CDR1 is SGHRS and CDR2 is YFSETQ. The CDR3 consists of 14 residues.